This TCR beta chain was captured by sequencing in a study of T-cell memory formation after mild COVID-19. About this clonotype itself: Its antigen is unidentified.

TCRdb itself ran the 5' RACE reads through MiXCR, one entry per CDR3 protein. The top ten clones hold approximately 12% of a sample with about 150,000 distinct CDR3 sequences, around 30% of them seen once. With 4 bases clipped from V and 0 bases from J, the junction kept 6 bases outside the gene matches. Germline values: CDR1 LGHDT, CDR2 YNNKEL (reference sequence). The CDR3 spans 16 residues. Overall study results and limits: The study found contracting CD4+ clones mainly in CM and EM and contracting CD8+ clones in EMRA.

This TCR derives from an adult woman who had mild COVID-19 (a few samples of this study predate the infection). Cell type and time point are not known. The sample comprised PBMCs or a T cell subset sorted from them (not recorded which). The rearrangement links TRBV3-1 to TRBJ1-5; 7 nucleotides align to TRBD1. The CDR3 DNA sequence: TGTGCCAGCAGCCCTCAGGGGGTTGGTAGCAATCAGCCCCAGCATTTT. The encoded protein is CASSPQGVGSNQPQHF. Using reference TRBV3-1 and TRBJ1-5 for the parts outside the CDR3, the full variable domain is DTAVSQTPKYLVTQMGNDKSIKCEQNLGHDTMYWYKQDSKKFLKIMFSYNNKELIINETVPNRFSPKSPDKAHLNLHINSLELGDSAVYFCASSPQGVGSNQPQHFGDGTRLSIL.